This T cell receptor (beta chain) was observed in a study of cytomegalovirus exposure and HLA in healthy donors. The V segment lost 7 bases and the J segment 1 base; nucleotides outside the gene matches: 7. The CDR3 loop spans 15 amino acids. CDR1 and CDR2 (germline): MNHEY, SMNVEV (reference sequence). Data came from immunoSEQ multiplex PCR; TCRdb stores just in-frame clones and leaves some out. The table records over 250,000 clones, about nine tenths of them present only once. The genes are TRBV27 and TRBJ2-1, with TRBD2 matching over 7 bases. This clonotype was sampled from a woman aged 30 to 39 in good health and CMV-seropositive. Specimen: PBMCs. The CDR3 reads CASKSGGSSYNEQFF. In DNA form, the CDR3 reads TGTGCCAGCAAATCAGGCGGGAGTTCCTACAATGAGCAGTTCTTC.